This T cell receptor beta chain stems from a study of shared clonotypes between healthy human individuals. In germline, CDR1 is KGHSH, CDR2 LQKENI. The CDR3 has 15 residues. V dropped 3 bases and J dropped 1 base, with 11 bases sitting between them. Clones were sequenced by immunoSEQ multiplex PCR, and TCRdb holds only the in-frame ones, with some missing. The sample records about 1.1 million clones, roughly 77% being singletons. The V and J genes are TRBV18 and TRBJ2-3; D remains unclear. The receptor was derived from a man aged 18 to 35 in good health. Some clones in this sample may be carry-over from other donors' samples. The specimen was memory CD4+ T cells from PBMCs. Subset here: CD45RA-negative fraction. The CDR3 coding sequence is TGTGCCAGCTCACCTATGCTGCCCGGCACAGATACGCAGTATTTT. It translates to CASSPMLPGTDTQYF.